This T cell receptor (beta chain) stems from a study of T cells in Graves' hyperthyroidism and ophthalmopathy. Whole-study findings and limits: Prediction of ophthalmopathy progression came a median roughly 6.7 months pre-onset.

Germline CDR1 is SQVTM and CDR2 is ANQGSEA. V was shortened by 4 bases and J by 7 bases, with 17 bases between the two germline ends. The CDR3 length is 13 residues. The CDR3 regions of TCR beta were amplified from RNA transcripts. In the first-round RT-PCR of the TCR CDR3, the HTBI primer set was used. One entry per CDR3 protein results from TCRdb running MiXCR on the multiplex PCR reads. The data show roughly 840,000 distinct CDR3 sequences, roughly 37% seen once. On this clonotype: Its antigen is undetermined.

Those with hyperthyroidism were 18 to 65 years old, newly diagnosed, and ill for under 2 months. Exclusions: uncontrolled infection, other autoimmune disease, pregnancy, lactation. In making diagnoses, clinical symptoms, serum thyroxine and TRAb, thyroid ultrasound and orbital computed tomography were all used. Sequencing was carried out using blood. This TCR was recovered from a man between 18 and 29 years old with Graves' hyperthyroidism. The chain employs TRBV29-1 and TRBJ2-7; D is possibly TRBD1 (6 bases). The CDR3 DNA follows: TGCAGCGTTGCGGGAACAGGGCACAATGAGCAGTACTTC. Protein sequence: CSVAGTGHNEQYF.